What follows describes a single T cell receptor (beta chain). The antigen is unknown. The data originate from a study of OX40 agonist ivuxolimab in advanced cancers. Whole-study findings and limits: Expanded clones were, on average, more numerous in CD8+ T cells than in CD4+. Among expanded peripheral T cells, antigen specificity went undetermined.

The CDR3 consists of 13 residues. Trimming cost V 7 bases and J 8 bases, with 17 bases left between them. The germline V gene encodes CDR1 SGHTA and CDR2 FQGNSA. Clones were read by immunoSEQ multiplex PCR, and TCRdb kept only the in-frame ones, dropping some. The sample consists of about 70,000 clones, roughly 90% of them appearing once. This sample comprised CD4+ or CD8+ T cells sorted from blood, obtained in a trial of the OX40 agonist ivuxolimab. The chain uses TRBV7-2 and TRBJ1-1; D unclear. The TCR originated in an adult with an advanced solid tumor such as melanoma, head and neck, liver or kidney cancer. The CDR3 coding sequence is TGTGCCAGCACCTTGACGCGCACGGCCGAAGCTTTCTTT. This sequence encodes CASTLTRTAEAFF.